One sample yielded the 6 T cell receptor beta chains listed below, sequenced in a study of T-cell reconstitution after alpha-beta-depleted transplantation in children. A TCRbeta library incorporating unique molecular identifiers was prepared. TCRdb used MiXCR to reprocess the PCR reads, holding one entry per CDR3 protein. Of under 300,000 distinct CDR3 sequences detected, about 8.8% appear once; the ten largest clones hold less than 6%. Source: PBMCs from the stem cell graft donor, taken from the stem cell graft. These receptor sequences come from a human donor who donated a stem cell graft to a child with SCID.

This clonotype was observed many times. V and J are TRBV20-1 and TRBJ2-2; a weak D match, TRBD2 (7 bases). Per germline, CDR1 DFQATT and CDR2 SNEGSKA (reference sequence). Trimming stripped 3 bases from V and 5 bases from J, with 13 bases between. The CDR3 totals 14 residues. CDR3 sequence (DNA): TGCAGTGCTAGGAGGGGGGGCAGGACCGGGGAGCTGTTTTTT. This sequence encodes CSARRGGRTGELFF.

This clonotype was observed many times. V is TRBV24-1 and J is TRBJ1-5; D gene ambiguous. This CDR3 contains 16 residues. V was clipped by 0 bases and J by 1 base, with 9 bases between them. Germline V gives CDR1 KGHDR, CDR2 SFDVKD. The CDR3 region has the DNA TGTGCCACCAGTGATTTGGGAATGGAGAGCAATCAGCCCCAGCATTTT. Amino acid sequence: CATSDLGMESNQPQHF.

This clonotype was observed at least ten times. The chain couples TRBV3-1 to TRBJ2-7, with D uncertain. Trimming pared 7 bases from V and 0 bases from J, leaving 13 bases between. Germline assignment: CDR1 LGHDT and CDR2 YNNKEL (reference sequence). This CDR3 spans 14 amino acids. CDR3 loop: CASKPSAYSYEQYF. As DNA, the CDR3 is TGTGCCAGCAAACCCTCGGCCTACTCCTACGAGCAGTACTTC.

This clonotype appeared many times. V and J are TRBV5-1 and TRBJ1-1, with 7 bases fitting TRBD1. After removal of 4 bases from V and 5 bases from J, the junction contained 8 bases not matched to a gene. Germline V gene sequence: CDR1 SGHRS, CDR2 YFSETQ. The CDR3 is 14 residues long. The CDR3 DNA reads TGCGCCAGCAGCGACTACAGGGGCGGGACTGAAGCTTTCTTT. Translation: CASSDYRGGTEAFF.

There are many counts of this clonotype. The chain carries TRBV27 and TRBJ1-1, with D unclear. This CDR3 has 13 residues. Looked up from germline, CDR1 is MNHEY and CDR2 is SMNVEV (reference sequence). V was pared by 7 bases and J by 4 bases, with 13 bases between. The CDR3 loop is CASIGLLGTEAFF. The CDR3 DNA reads TGTGCCAGCATCGGCTTATTAGGCACTGAAGCTTTCTTT.

The sample holds a few counts of this clonotype. The genes are TRBV15 and TRBJ2-3; D is tentatively TRBD1 or TRBD2 (5 bases each). The CDR3 is 14 residues long. V lost 8 bases to trimming and J lost 0 bases, with 12 bases between them. The germline gives CDR1 LNHNV, CDR2 YYDKDF (reference sequence). CDR3 coding DNA: TGTGCCACCCGCGCAGGGAGTAGCACAGATACGCAGTATTTT. Protein: CATRAGSSTDTQYF.